This T cell receptor beta chain was captured by sequencing in a study of metastatic and nonmetastatic thyroid tumors. Study-level information: It was across blood and tumor or nodule tissue from malignant and benign thyroid patients that repertoires were compared. Study-wide results and limits: Compared with benign nodules, malignant thyroid tumors were reported to have significantly higher TCR beta diversity in both blood and tumor.

The CDR3 consists of 12 residues. Original data processing: It was from CDR3 differences across clinicopathological groups that a distant-metastasis classifier for papillary thyroid cancer was built. TCRdb re-called the PCR reads through MiXCR. These V and J calls originate from TCRdb's pipeline instead of the authors' own analysis. The sample has fewer than 45,000 clones; 13% are singletons. There are a few counts of this clone. The antigen is not known. The junction and the germline gene differ at one end; a read error may be behind it. Other DNA sequences in the same sample also yield this CDR3. Treatment of any kind had been given to no patient before thyroid surgery.

The material sequenced was blood. The sequence was collected from a female donor with papillary thyroid cancer or a benign thyroid nodule (not recorded which). Some clones in this sample may be carry-over from other donors' samples. V and J are TRBV12-3 or TRBV12-4 and TRBJ1-2, with D hard to call. The CDR3 spells CASSSPTGGYTF. As DNA, the CDR3 is TGTGCCAGCAGTTCTCCAACGGGAGGATACACATTC.